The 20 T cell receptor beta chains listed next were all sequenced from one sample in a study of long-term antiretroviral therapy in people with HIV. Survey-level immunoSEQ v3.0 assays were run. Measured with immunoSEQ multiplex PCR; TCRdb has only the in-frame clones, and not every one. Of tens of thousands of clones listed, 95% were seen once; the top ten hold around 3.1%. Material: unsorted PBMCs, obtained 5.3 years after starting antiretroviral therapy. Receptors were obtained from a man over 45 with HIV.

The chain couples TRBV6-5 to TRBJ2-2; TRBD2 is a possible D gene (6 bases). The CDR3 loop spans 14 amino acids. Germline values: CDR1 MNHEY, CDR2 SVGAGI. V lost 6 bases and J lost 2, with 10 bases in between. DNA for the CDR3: TGTGCCAGCAGCCGGGACTTAAACACCGGGGAGCTGTTTTTT. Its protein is CASSRDLNTGELFF.

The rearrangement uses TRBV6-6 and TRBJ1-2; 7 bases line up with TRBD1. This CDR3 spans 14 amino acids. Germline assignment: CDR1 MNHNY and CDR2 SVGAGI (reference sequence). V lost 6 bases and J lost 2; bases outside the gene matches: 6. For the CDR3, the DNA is TGTGCCAGCAGCCTGGGACAGATCAACTATGGCTACACCTTC. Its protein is CASSLGQINYGYTF.

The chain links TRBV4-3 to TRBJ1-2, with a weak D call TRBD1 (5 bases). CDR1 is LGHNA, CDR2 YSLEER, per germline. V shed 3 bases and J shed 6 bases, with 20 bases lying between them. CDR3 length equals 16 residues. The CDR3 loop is CASSQRPGFGADGYTF. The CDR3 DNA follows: TGCGCCAGCAGCCAGCGACCAGGCTTCGGGGCAGATGGCTACACCTTC.

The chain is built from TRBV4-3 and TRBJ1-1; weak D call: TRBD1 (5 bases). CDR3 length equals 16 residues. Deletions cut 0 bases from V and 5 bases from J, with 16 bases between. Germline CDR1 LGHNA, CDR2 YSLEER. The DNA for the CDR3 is TGCGCCAGCAGCCAAGATCGTTGGGTGGGGGGGACTGAAGCTTTCTTT. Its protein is CASSQDRWVGGTEAFF.

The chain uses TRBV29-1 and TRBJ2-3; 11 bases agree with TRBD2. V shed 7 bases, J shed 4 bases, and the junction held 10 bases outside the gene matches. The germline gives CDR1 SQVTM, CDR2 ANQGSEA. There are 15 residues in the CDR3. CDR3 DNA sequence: TGCAGCGCCGGAGGGGGGGGACTAGCGGCAGATACGCAGTATTTT. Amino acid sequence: CSAGGGGLAADTQYF.

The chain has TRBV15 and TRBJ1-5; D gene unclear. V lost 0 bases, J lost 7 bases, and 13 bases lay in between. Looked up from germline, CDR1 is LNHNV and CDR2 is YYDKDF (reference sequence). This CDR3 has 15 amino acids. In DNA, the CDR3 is TGTGCCACCAGCAGAGATAGGAGCAGTGGCCAGCCCCAGCATTTT. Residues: CATSRDRSSGQPQHF.

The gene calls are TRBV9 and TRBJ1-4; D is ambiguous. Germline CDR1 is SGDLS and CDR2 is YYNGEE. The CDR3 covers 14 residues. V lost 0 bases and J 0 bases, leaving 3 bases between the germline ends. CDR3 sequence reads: CASSVDTTNEKLFF. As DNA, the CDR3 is TGTGCCAGCAGCGTAGACACAACTAATGAAAAACTGTTTTTT.

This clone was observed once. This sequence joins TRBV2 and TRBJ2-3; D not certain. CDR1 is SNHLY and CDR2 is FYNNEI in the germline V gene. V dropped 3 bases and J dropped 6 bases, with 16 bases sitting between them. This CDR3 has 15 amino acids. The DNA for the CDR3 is TGTGCCAGCAGTGATCCACAGCTTTTAAAGGATACGCAGTATTTT. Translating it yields CASSDPQLLKDTQYF. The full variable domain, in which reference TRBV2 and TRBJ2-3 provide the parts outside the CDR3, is EPEVTQTPSHQVTQMGQEVILRCVPISNHLYFYWYRQILGQKVEFLVSFYNNEISEKSEIFDDQFSVERPDGSNFTLKIRSTKLEDSAMYFCASSDPQLLKDTQYFGPGTRLTVL.

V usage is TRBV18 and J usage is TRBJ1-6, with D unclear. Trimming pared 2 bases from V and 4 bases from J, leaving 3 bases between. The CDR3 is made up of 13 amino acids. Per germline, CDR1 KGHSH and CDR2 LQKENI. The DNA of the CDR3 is TGTGCCAGCTCACCAGCTTATAATTCACCCCTCCACTTT. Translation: CASSPAYNSPLHF.

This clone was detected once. The CDR3 DNA follows: TGTGCCAGCAGCTTAACTGCGACAGGGGGCCGACAGCCCCAGCATTTT. It translates to CASSLTATGGRQPQHF. The chain recombines TRBV7-2 with TRBJ1-5; TRBD1 aligns across 10 bases. The germline V gene has CDR1 SGHTA and CDR2 FQGNSA. The CDR3 length is 16 residues. Trimming cost V 2 bases and J 7 bases; bases outside gene matches: 8.

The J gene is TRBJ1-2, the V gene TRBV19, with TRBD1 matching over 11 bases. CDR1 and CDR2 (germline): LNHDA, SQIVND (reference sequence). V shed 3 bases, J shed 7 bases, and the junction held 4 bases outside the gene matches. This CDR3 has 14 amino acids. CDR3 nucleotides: TGTGCCAGTAGTATGGGACAGGGGGTGGGTGGCTACACCTTC. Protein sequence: CASSMGQGVGGYTF.

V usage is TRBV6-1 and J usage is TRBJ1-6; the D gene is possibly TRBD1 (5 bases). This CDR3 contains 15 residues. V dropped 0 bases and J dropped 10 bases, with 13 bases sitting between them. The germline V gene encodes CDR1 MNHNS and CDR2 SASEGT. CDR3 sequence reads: CASSEAGQGGSPLHF. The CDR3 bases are TGTGCCAGCAGTGAAGCAGGCCAGGGAGGGTCACCCCTCCACTTT.

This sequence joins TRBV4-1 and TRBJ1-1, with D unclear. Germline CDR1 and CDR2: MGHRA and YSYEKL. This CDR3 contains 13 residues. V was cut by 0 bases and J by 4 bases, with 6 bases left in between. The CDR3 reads CASSQDRSTEAFF. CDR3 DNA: TGCGCCAGCAGCCAAGATCGATCCACTGAAGCTTTCTTT.

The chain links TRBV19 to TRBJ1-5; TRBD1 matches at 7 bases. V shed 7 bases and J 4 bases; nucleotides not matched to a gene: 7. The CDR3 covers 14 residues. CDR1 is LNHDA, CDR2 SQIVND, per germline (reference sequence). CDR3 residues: CASNSAGGNQPQHF. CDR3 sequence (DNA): TGTGCCAGTAATTCCGCAGGGGGTAATCAGCCCCAGCATTTT.

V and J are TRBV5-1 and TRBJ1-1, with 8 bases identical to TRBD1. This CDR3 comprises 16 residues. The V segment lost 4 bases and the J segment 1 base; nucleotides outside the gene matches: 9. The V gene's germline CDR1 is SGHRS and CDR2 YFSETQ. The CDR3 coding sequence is TGCGCCAGCAGCCCTACCTGGACAGGGACGAACACTGAAGCTTTCTTT. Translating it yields CASSPTWTGTNTEAFF.

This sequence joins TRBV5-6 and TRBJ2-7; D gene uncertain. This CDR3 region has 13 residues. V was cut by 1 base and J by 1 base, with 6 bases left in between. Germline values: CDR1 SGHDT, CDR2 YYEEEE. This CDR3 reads CASSLQLSYEQYF. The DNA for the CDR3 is TGTGCCAGCAGCTTGCAGCTATCCTACGAGCAGTACTTC.

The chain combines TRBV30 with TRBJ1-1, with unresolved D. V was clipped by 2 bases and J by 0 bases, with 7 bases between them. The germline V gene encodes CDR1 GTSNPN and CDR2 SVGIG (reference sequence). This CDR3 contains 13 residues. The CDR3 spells CAWSLQLNTEAFF. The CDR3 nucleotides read TGTGCCTGGAGTTTACAGTTGAACACTGAAGCTTTCTTT.

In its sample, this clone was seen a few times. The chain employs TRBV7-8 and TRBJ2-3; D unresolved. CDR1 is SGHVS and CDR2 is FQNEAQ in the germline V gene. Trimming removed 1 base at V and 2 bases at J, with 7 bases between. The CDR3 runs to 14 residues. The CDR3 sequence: CASSLESNTDTQYF. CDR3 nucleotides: TGTGCCAGCAGCTTAGAATCCAACACAGATACGCAGTATTTT. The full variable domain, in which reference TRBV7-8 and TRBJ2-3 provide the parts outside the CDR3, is GAGVSQSPRYKVAKRGQDVALRCDPISGHVSLFWYQQALGQGPEFLTYFQNEAQLDKSGLPSDRFFAERPEGSVSTLKIQRTQQEDSAVYLCASSLESNTDTQYFGPGTRLTVL.

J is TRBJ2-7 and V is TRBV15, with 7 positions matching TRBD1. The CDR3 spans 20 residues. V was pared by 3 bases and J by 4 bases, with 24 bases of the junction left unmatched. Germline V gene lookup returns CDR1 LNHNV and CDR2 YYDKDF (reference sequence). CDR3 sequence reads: CATSSRVGKTGARVDYEQYF. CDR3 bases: TGTGCCACCAGCAGCCGCGTTGGGAAAACAGGGGCGAGAGTAGATTACGAGCAGTACTTC.

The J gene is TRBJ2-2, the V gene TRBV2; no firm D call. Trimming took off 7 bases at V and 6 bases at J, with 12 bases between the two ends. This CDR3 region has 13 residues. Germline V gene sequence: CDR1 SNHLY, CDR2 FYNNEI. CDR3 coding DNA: TGTGCCAGCAAGCCGAAAGCCCCCGGGGAGCTGTTTTTT. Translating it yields CASKPKAPGELFF. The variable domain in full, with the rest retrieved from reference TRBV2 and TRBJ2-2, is EPEVTQTPSHQVTQMGQEVILRCVPISNHLYFYWYRQILGQKVEFLVSFYNNEISEKSEIFDDQFSVERPDGSNFTLKIRSTKLEDSAMYFCASKPKAPGELFFGEGSRLTVL.